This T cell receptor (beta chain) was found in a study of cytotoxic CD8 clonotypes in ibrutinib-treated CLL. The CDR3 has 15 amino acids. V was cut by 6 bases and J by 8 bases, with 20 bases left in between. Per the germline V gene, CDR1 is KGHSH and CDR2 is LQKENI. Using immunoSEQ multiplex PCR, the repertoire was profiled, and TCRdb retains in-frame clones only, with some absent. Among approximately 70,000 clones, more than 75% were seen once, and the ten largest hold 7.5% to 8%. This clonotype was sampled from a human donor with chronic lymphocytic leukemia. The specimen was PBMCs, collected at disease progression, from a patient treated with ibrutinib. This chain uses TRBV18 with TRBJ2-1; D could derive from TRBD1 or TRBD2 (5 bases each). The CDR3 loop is CASSQIGGSHDEQFF. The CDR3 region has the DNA TGTGCCAGCTCTCAAATTGGGGGTTCCCATGATGAGCAGTTCTTC. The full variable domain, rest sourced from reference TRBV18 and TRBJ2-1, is NAGVMQNPRHLVRRRGQEARLRCSPMKGHSHVYWYRQLPEEGLKFMVYLQKENIIDESGMPKERFSAEFPKEGPSILRIQQVVRGDSAAYFCASSQIGGSHDEQFFGPGTRLTVL.